This note documents a single T cell receptor beta chain sequence. Its target is unknown. The sample is drawn from a study of blood T cells in healthy people across ages. Broader study findings: Unsorted PBMCs blocked a conclusive comparison of naive and antigen-experienced cells. TCR beta diversity correlated strongly with naive T cell percentage.

The V gene lost 3 bases and the J gene lost 7 bases, with 4 bases spanning the gap. Germline CDR1 MNHEY, CDR2 SVGAGI. This CDR3 is built from 11 residues. Healthy Caucasian individuals from Russia aged roughly 6 to 90 were enrolled as donors. Primers used in a second PCR of roughly 6 to 11 cycles were a sample-barcoded 5' primer and a J-beta primer mix. TCRdb fed the 5' RACE reads into MiXCR, producing one record per CDR3 protein. The table includes some 1.8 million distinct CDR3 sequences, about two fifths detected once. The specimen sequenced was blood. This sequence was found in a human donor in good health. This chain links TRBV6-5 with TRBJ2-1; unclear D gene. Here the CDR3 reads CASSYLNEQFF. The CDR3 coding sequence is TGTGCCAGCAGTTATTTGAATGAGCAGTTCTTC.